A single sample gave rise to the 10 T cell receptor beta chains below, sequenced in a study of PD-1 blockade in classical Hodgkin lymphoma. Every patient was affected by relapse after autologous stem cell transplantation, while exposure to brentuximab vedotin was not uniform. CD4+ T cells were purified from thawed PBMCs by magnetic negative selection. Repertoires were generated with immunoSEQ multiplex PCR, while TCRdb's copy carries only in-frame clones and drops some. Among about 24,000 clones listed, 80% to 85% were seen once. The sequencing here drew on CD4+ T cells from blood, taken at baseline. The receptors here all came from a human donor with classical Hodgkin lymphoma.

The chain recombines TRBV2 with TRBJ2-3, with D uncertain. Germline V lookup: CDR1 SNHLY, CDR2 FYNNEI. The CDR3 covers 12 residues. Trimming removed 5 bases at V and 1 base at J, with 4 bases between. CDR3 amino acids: CASSSRTDTQYF. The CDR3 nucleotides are TGTGCCAGCAGTTCCCGCACAGATACGCAGTATTTT.

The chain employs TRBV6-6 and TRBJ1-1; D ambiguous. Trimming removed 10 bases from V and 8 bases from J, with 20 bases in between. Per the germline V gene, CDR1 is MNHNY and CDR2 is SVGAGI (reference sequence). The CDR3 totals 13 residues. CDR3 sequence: CAITFGTYGEAFF. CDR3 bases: TGTGCCATCACCTTTGGTACTTACGGGGAAGCTTTCTTT.

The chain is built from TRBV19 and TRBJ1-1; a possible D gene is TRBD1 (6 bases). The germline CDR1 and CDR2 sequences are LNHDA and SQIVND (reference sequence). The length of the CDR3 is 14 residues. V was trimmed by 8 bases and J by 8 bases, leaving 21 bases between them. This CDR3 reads CASVRQDSIIEAFF. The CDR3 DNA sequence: TGTGCCAGTGTGAGGCAGGACAGCATTATCGAAGCTTTCTTT. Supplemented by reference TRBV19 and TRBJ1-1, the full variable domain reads DGGITQSPKYLFRKEGQNVTLSCEQNLNHDAMYWYRQDPGQGLRLIYYSQIVNDFQKGDIAEGYSVSREKKESFPLTVTSAQKNPTAFYLCASVRQDSIIEAFFGQGTRLTVV.

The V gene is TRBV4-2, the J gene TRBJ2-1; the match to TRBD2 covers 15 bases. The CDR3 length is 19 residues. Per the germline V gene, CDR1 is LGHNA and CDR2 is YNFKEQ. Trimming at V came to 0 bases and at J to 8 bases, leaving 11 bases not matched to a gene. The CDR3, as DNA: TGTGCCAGCAGCCAAGATCCCGGACTAGCGGGGGGGCAGGGCCATGAGCAGTTCTTC. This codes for CASSQDPGLAGGQGHEQFF.

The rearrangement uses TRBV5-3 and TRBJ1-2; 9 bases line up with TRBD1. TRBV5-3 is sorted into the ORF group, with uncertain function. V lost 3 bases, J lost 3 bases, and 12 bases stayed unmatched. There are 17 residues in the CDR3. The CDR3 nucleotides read TGTGCCAGAAGCTGGGATTCGACAGGGGGTCTAGACTATGGCTACACCTTC. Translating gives CARSWDSTGGLDYGYTF.

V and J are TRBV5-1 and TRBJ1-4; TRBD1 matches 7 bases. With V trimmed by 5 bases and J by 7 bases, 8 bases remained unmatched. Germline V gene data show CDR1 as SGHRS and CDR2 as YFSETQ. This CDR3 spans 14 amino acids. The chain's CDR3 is CASSPGSGGEKLFF. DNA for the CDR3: TGCGCCAGCAGTCCAGGGTCAGGGGGTGAAAAACTGTTTTTT.

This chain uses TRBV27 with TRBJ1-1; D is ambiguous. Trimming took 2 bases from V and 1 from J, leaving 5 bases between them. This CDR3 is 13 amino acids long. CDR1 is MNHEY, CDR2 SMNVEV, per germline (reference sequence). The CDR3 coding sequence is TGTGCCAGCAGTTTAATCGGGAACACTGAAGCTTTCTTT. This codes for CASSLIGNTEAFF.

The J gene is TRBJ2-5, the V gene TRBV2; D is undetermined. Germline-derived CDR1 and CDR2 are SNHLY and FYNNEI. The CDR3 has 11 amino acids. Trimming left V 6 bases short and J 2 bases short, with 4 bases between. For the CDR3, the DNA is TGTGCCAGCAGGGGGCAAGAGACCCAGTACTTC. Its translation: CASRGQETQYF.

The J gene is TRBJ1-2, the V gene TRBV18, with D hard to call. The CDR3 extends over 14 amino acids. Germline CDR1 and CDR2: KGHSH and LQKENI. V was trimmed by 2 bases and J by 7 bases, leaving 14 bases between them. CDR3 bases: TGTGCCAGCTCACCAATAAAAGAGGCGGGTGGCTACACCTTC. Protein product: CASSPIKEAGGYTF.

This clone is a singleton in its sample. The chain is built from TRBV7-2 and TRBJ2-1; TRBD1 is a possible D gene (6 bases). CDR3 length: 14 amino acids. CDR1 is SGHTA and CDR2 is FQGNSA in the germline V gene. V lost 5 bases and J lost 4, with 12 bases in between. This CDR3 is CASSPNQGYNEQFF. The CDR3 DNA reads TGTGCCAGCAGCCCTAATCAGGGGTACAATGAGCAGTTCTTC.